One T cell receptor (beta chain) is described in this entry. The sample is drawn from a study of T cells in tuberculosis. The time point: new active TB diagnosis, blood taken before or within 7 days of starting treatment. Repertoires were generated with immunoSEQ multiplex PCR, while TCRdb's copy carries only in-frame clones and drops some. The sample records roughly 32,000 clones, approximately 93% being singletons. The CDR3 spans 12 residues. Between the trimmed V and J ends, which lost 3 bases and 7 bases, there was a span of 7 bases. Germline V lookup: CDR1 LNHDA, CDR2 SQIVND (reference sequence).

Sequencing used PBMCs, obtained at tuberculosis diagnosis. The rearrangement links TRBV19 to TRBJ2-1, with TRBD2 as a possible D gene (5 bases). This clonotype was sampled from an adult with tuberculosis. In DNA form, the CDR3 reads TGTGCCAGTAGTATGTCGGGGAATGAGCAGTTCTTC. Translating gives CASSMSGNEQFF.